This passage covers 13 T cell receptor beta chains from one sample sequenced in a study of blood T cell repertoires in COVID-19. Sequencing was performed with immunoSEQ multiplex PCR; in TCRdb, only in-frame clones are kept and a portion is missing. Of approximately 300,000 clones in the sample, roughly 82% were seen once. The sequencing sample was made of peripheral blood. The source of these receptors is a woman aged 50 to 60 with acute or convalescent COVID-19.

CDR3 bases: TGTGCCAGCAGGGGGACAGAGAACACTGAAGCTTTCTTT. It encodes CASRGTENTEAFF. This sequence joins TRBV6-5 and TRBJ1-1; 7 bases are shared with TRBD1. V dropped 6 bases and J dropped 1; count of bases not matched to a gene: 2. Germline-derived CDR1 and CDR2 are MNHEY and SVGAGI. CDR3 size: 13 residues.

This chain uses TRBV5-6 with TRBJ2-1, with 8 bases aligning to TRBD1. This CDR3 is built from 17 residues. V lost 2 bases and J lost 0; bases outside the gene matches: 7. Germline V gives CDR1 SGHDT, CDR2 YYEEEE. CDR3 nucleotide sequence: TGTGCCAGCAGCTTAACAGGGGGGTCCAGCTCCTACAATGAGCAGTTCTTC. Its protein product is CASSLTGGSSSYNEQFF.

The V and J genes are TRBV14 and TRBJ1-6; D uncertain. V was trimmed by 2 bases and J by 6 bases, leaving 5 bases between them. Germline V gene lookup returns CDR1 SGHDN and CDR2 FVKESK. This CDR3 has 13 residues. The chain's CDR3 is CASSQQANSPLHF. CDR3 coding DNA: TGTGCCAGCAGCCAACAGGCTAATTCACCCCTCCACTTT.

CDR3 nucleotides: TGTGCCAGCAGTCGCGTGGCGGCGCGCACTGAAGCTTTCTTT. Its protein product is CASSRVAARTEAFF. J is TRBJ1-1 and V is TRBV27; D call uncertain. Germline V gives CDR1 MNHEY, CDR2 SMNVEV (reference sequence). V shed 5 bases and J shed 4 bases, with 14 bases lying between them. The CDR3 consists of 14 residues.

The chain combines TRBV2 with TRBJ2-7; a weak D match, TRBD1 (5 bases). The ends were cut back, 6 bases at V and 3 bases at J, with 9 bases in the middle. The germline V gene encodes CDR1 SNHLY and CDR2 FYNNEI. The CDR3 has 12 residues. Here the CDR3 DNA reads TGTGCCAGCAGATCAGACAGCTACGAGCAGTACTTC. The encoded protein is CASRSDSYEQYF.

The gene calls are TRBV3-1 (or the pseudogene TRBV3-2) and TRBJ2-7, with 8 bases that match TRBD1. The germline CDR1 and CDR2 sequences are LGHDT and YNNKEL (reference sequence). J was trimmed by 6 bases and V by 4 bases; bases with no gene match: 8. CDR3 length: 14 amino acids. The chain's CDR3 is CASSLTGEGSEQYF. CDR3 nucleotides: TGTGCCAGCAGCCTGACAGGGGAAGGGAGCGAGCAGTACTTC.

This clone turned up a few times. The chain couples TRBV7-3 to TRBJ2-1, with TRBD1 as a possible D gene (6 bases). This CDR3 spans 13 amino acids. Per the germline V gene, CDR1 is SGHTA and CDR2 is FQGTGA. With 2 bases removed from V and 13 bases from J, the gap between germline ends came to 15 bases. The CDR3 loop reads CASSLEGDGTQFF. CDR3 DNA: TGTGCCAGCAGCTTAGAGGGAGACGGGACACAGTTCTTC.

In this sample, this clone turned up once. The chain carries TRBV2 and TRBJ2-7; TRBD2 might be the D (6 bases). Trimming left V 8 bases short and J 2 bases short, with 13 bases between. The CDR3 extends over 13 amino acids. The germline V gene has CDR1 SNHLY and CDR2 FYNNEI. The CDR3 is CASSRGSPYEQYF. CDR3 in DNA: TGTGCCAGCTCTCGGGGGAGCCCCTACGAGCAGTACTTC.

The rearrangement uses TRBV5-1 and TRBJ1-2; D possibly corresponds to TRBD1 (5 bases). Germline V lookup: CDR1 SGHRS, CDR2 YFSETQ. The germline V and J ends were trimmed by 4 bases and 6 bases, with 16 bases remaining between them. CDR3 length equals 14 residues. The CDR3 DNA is TGCGCCAGCAGCACGGGCGGGACCCGAGATGGCTACACCTTC. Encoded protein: CASSTGGTRDGYTF.

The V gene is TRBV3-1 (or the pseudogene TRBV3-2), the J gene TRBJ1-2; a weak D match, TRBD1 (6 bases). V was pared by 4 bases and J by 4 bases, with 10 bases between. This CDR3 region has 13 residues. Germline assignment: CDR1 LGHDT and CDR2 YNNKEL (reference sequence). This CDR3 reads CASSPKDSYGYTF. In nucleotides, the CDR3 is TGTGCCAGCAGCCCAAAGGACAGCTATGGCTACACCTTC.

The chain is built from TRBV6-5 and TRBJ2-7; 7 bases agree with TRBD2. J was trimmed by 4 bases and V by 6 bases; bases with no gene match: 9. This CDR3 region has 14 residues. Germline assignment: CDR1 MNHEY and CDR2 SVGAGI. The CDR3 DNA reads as TGTGCCAGCAGCCCCCTCCTGGGGGGGTACGAGCAGTACTTC. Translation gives CASSPLLGGYEQYF.

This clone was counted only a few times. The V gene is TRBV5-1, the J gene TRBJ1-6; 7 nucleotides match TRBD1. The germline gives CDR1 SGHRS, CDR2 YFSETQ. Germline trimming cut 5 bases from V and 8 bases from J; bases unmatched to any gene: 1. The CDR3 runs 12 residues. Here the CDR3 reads CASSTGDSPLHF. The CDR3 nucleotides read TGCGCCAGCAGTACAGGGGATTCACCCCTCCACTTT.

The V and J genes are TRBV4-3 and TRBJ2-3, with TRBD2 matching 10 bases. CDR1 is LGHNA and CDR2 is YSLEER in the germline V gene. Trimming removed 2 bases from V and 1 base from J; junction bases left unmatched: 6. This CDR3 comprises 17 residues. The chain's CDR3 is CASSQLFGTSGTDTQYF. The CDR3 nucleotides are TGCGCCAGCAGCCAACTCTTTGGGACTAGCGGCACAGATACGCAGTATTTT.